This T cell receptor (beta chain) stems from a study of T cell repertoires in cytomegalovirus infection. From the reads, TCRdb called clonotypes with MiXCR, one entry per CDR3 protein. The data contain about 900,000 distinct CDR3 sequences, around 31% of them seen just once; the ten biggest clones take up more than 12%. Findings and limits, study-wide: The study found HLA-C-restricted CMV-specific TCR beta clonotypes dominating the ex vivo response.

V dropped 3 bases and J dropped 6; count of bases not matched to a gene: 2. From germline, CDR1 is LNHDA and CDR2 SQIVND (reference sequence). The CDR3 spans 14 residues. On this clonotype: Its antigen is not identified.

Sequenced here: cultured CD8+ T cells from PBMCs, sampled from culture after CMV antigen stimulation. The chain is built from TRBV19 and TRBJ1-2; TRBD1 aligns across 12 bases. The sequence was collected from a human donor in good health (CMV status not recorded). Some clones in this sample may be carry-over from other donors' samples. Here the CDR3 reads CASSMGQGADGYTF. The CDR3 DNA reads as TGTGCCAGTAGTATGGGACAGGGGGCGGATGGCTACACCTTC.